A selection of T cell receptor beta chains follows, all from one sample in a study of shared clonotypes between healthy human individuals. Repertoires were generated with immunoSEQ multiplex PCR, while TCRdb's copy carries only in-frame clones and drops some. The sample consists of 2 million to 2.5 million clones, approximately 96% of them appearing once. The specimen sequenced was naive CD4+ T cells sorted from blood. All receptors derive from a man younger than 30 in good health. Both conserved end residues are part of each CDR3. Each record gives: D gene, clone size, J gene, V gene, CDR3 DNA, CDR3 protein. D genes are given only for firm matches. Clone size is given for some rows only: seen once, a few or many times, or a class if the clone is expanded.

D gene: .
clone size: .
J gene: TRBJ1-5
V gene: TRBV6-1
CDR3 DNA: TGTGCCAGCACCCACGCCGGGGATCAGCCCCAGCATTTT
CDR3 protein: CASTHAGDQPQHF

D gene: TRBD1
clone size: .
J gene: TRBJ1-1
V gene: TRBV4-1
CDR3 DNA: TGCGCCAGCAGCCGGGGCCCAGGGGGCATTGACACTGAAGCTTTCTTT
CDR3 protein: CASSRGPGGIDTEAFF

D gene: .
clone size: .
J gene: TRBJ1-6
V gene: TRBV4-1
CDR3 DNA: TGCGCCAGCAGCCAGGGACCCTTTAATTCACCCCTCCACTTT
CDR3 protein: CASSQGPFNSPLHF

D gene: .
clone size: .
J gene: TRBJ1-5
V gene: TRBV5-5
CDR3 DNA: TGTGCCAGCAGCTTAGACGGAGTCAATCAGCCCCAGCATTTT
CDR3 protein: CASSLDGVNQPQHF

D gene: .
clone size: .
J gene: TRBJ1-1
V gene: TRBV9
CDR3 DNA: TGTGCCAGCAGCGCGGGAGGGGAGTCGGGAAACACTGAAGCTTTCTTT
CDR3 protein: CASSAGGESGNTEAFF

D gene: TRBD2
clone size: once
J gene: TRBJ2-1
V gene: TRBV10-3
CDR3 DNA: TGTGCGGTAGCGGGAGGGCCCTCGGTCTACAATGAGCAGTTCTTC
CDR3 protein: CAVAGGPSVYNEQFF

D gene: TRBD1
clone size: .
J gene: TRBJ1-1
V gene: TRBV7-2
CDR3 DNA: TGTGCCAGCAGCCCGGGACAGGCGTACACTGAAGCTTTCTTT
CDR3 protein: CASSPGQAYTEAFF

D gene: TRBD1
clone size: .
J gene: TRBJ1-1
V gene: TRBV6-1
CDR3 DNA: TGTGCCAGCAGTGAAATCCCTCGACAGGGGTGGTTCGCTGAAGCTTTCTTT
CDR3 protein: CASSEIPRQGWFAEAFF

D gene: TRBD2
clone size: .
J gene: TRBJ2-2
V gene: TRBV4-1
CDR3 DNA: TGCGCCAGCAGCCGGGAAGCGGGAACGAACACCGGGGAGCTGTTTTTT
CDR3 protein: CASSREAGTNTGELFF

D gene: .
clone size: .
J gene: TRBJ1-6
V gene: TRBV9
CDR3 DNA: TGTGCCAGCAGCGTAAGGGACGGTGGGGTGGGTTCACCCCTCCACTTT
CDR3 protein: CASSVRDGGVGSPLHF

D gene: .
clone size: once
J gene: TRBJ2-7
V gene: TRBV9
CDR3 DNA: TGTGCCAGCAGCGTAGGGGCAGGACACCCCTACGAGCAGTACTTC
CDR3 protein: CASSVGAGHPYEQYF

D gene: TRBD1
clone size: few
J gene: TRBJ1-2
V gene: TRBV6-5
CDR3 DNA: TGTGCCAGCAGTTACCCGACAGGGGGCTTCTATGGCTACACCTTC
CDR3 protein: CASSYPTGGFYGYTF

D gene: .
clone size: .
J gene: TRBJ1-4
V gene: TRBV14
CDR3 DNA: TGTGCCAGCAGCCAAGACAGAACAACTAATGAAAAACTGTTTTTT
CDR3 protein: CASSQDRTTNEKLFF

D gene: .
clone size: .
J gene: TRBJ1-2
V gene: TRBV5-4
CDR3 DNA: TGTGCCAGCAGCGGCTTGGGAGGGGCAGGGTTCTATGGCTACACCTTC
CDR3 protein: CASSGLGGAGFYGYTF

D gene: .
clone size: .
J gene: TRBJ1-5
V gene: TRBV11-2
CDR3 DNA: TGTGCCAGCAGTTGGGGGGCGGGAGTAAATCAGCCCCAGCATTTT
CDR3 protein: CASSWGAGVNQPQHF

D gene: .
clone size: .
J gene: TRBJ1-1
V gene: TRBV4-1
CDR3 DNA: TGCGCCAGCAGCCAAGAGGTAACAGGGACAAAAACTTTCTTT
CDR3 protein: CASSQEVTGTKTFF

D gene: TRBD2
clone size: .
J gene: TRBJ2-7
V gene: TRBV18
CDR3 DNA: TGTGCCAGCTCACGGACTAGCGGCTCCTACGAGCAGTACTTC
CDR3 protein: CASSRTSGSYEQYF

D gene: .
clone size: .
J gene: TRBJ1-1
V gene: TRBV6-1
CDR3 DNA: TGTGCCAGCAACGCCGGATTGAACACTGAAGCTTTCTTT
CDR3 protein: CASNAGLNTEAFF

D gene: .
clone size: .
J gene: TRBJ2-1
V gene: TRBV19
CDR3 DNA: TGTGCCAGTAGTGCGGACGGACCAGAGCAGTTCTTC
CDR3 protein: CASSADGPEQFF

D gene: .
clone size: .
J gene: TRBJ2-3
V gene: TRBV18
CDR3 DNA: TGTGCCAGCTCCGGAATCGGGTCCGTGGATACGCAGTATTTT
CDR3 protein: CASSGIGSVDTQYF

D gene: .
clone size: .
J gene: TRBJ2-1
V gene: TRBV28
CDR3 DNA: TGTGCCAGCAGCCGCACTCCTGAGCAGTTCTTC
CDR3 protein: CASSRTPEQFF

D gene: TRBD1
clone size: .
J gene: TRBJ1-2
V gene: TRBV5-6
CDR3 DNA: TGTGCCAGCAGCTTGGCCCGTGACAGGGGTGGCTATGGCTACACCTTC
CDR3 protein: CASSLARDRGGYGYTF

D gene: .
clone size: .
J gene: TRBJ1-2
V gene: TRBV2
CDR3 DNA: TGTGCCAGCAGTGAGGAGCTAGTCAACTATGGCTACACCTTC
CDR3 protein: CASSEELVNYGYTF

D gene: .
clone size: .
J gene: TRBJ2-3
V gene: TRBV9
CDR3 DNA: TGTGCCAGCAGCGGTAGTCCCTTTGGGGGGAGCACAGATACGCAGTATTTT
CDR3 protein: CASSGSPFGGSTDTQYF

D gene: .
clone size: .
J gene: TRBJ2-3
V gene: TRBV30
CDR3 DNA: TGTGCCTGGAGGGCGGGTCCTAGCACAGATACGCAGTATTTT
CDR3 protein: CAWRAGPSTDTQYF

D gene: .
clone size: .
J gene: TRBJ1-4
V gene: TRBV9
CDR3 DNA: TGTGCCAGCAGCGCAGCTCAGGGAGGGGAAAAACTGTTTTTT
CDR3 protein: CASSAAQGGEKLFF

D gene: .
clone size: .
J gene: TRBJ2-3
V gene: TRBV5-6
CDR3 DNA: TGTGCCAGCAGCTTGGCCGGGTTAGGACGTACAGATACGCAGTATTTT
CDR3 protein: CASSLAGLGRTDTQYF

D gene: .
clone size: .
J gene: TRBJ2-3
V gene: TRBV28
CDR3 DNA: TGTGCCAGCAGTTTACGGGTCCACACAGATACGCAGTATTTT
CDR3 protein: CASSLRVHTDTQYF

D gene: .
clone size: once
J gene: TRBJ2-7
V gene: TRBV9
CDR3 DNA: TGTGCCAGCAGCGTAGGGGCAGAAGTTCCCTACGAGCAGTACTTC
CDR3 protein: CASSVGAEVPYEQYF

D gene: .
clone size: .
J gene: TRBJ1-3
V gene: TRBV2
CDR3 DNA: TGTGCCAGCAGCCTTACAGGGCACTCTGGAAACACCATATATTTT
CDR3 protein: CASSLTGHSGNTIYF

D gene: TRBD2
clone size: .
J gene: TRBJ2-7
V gene: TRBV5-1
CDR3 DNA: TGCGCCAGCAGCCCGTCCAGCGGGAGTTACGAGCAGTACTTC
CDR3 protein: CASSPSSGSYEQYF

D gene: TRBD2
clone size: .
J gene: TRBJ2-5
V gene: TRBV5-1
CDR3 DNA: TGCGCCAGCAGCCTAGCGGGGATCCAAGAGACCCAGTACTTC
CDR3 protein: CASSLAGIQETQYF

D gene: TRBD2
clone size: .
J gene: TRBJ2-3
V gene: TRBV2
CDR3 DNA: TGTGCCAGCAGTGGGACTAGCGGCACAGATACGCAGTATTTT
CDR3 protein: CASSGTSGTDTQYF

D gene: .
clone size: .
J gene: TRBJ1-3
V gene: TRBV6-1
CDR3 DNA: TGTGCCAGCAGTGTAGGTGGAAACACCATATATTTT
CDR3 protein: CASSVGGNTIYF

D gene: TRBD2
clone size: .
J gene: TRBJ2-5
V gene: TRBV10-2
CDR3 DNA: TGCGCCAGCAGCGGACTAGCGGAAATCCAAGAGACCCAGTACTTC
CDR3 protein: CASSGLAEIQETQYF

D gene: .
clone size: .
J gene: TRBJ1-1
V gene: TRBV28
CDR3 DNA: TGTGCCAGCAGTTTTTGGGGGGTCACTGAAGCTTTCTTT
CDR3 protein: CASSFWGVTEAFF

D gene: .
clone size: .
J gene: TRBJ1-1
V gene: TRBV7-9
CDR3 DNA: TGTGCCAGCAGCTCCGTGTGGGACGCGAACACTGAAGCTTTCTTT
CDR3 protein: CASSSVWDANTEAFF

D gene: .
clone size: .
J gene: TRBJ1-5
V gene: TRBV9
CDR3 DNA: TGTGCCAGCAGCGTAATCCGGGCTCGGGCTCAGCCCCAGCATTTT
CDR3 protein: CASSVIRARAQPQHF

D gene: .
clone size: .
J gene: TRBJ1-2
V gene: TRBV20-1
CDR3 DNA: TGCAGTGCCCGCGACAATGGCTACACCTTC
CDR3 protein: CSARDNGYTF

D gene: .
clone size: .
J gene: TRBJ2-6
V gene: TRBV6-6
CDR3 DNA: TGTGCCAGCAGTTCCTACTCTGGGGCCAACGTCCTGACTTTC
CDR3 protein: CASSSYSGANVLTF

D gene: TRBD1
clone size: .
J gene: TRBJ1-5
V gene: TRBV28
CDR3 DNA: TGTGCCAGCAGTCAAAACAGGGGTCAAAATCAGCCCCAGCATTTT
CDR3 protein: CASSQNRGQNQPQHF

D gene: TRBD2
clone size: .
J gene: TRBJ2-7
V gene: TRBV27
CDR3 DNA: TGTGCCAGCAGTTCCTTGGGACTAGCGGGAGGGCCGGGCGAGCAGTACTTC
CDR3 protein: CASSSLGLAGGPGEQYF

D gene: TRBD2
clone size: .
J gene: TRBJ2-5
V gene: TRBV6-1
CDR3 DNA: TGTGCCAGCAGTGAAGCGGGGGGGAAAGGGACCCAGTACTTC
CDR3 protein: CASSEAGGKGTQYF